The 23 T cell receptor beta chains below were found in one sample sequenced in a study of cytomegalovirus exposure and HLA in healthy donors (dated by TCRdb to 2015 to 2018). The library was produced with the immunoSEQ multiplex PCR assay. The multiplex PCR relied on a mix of 60 forward primers for TCR Vbeta segments and 13 reverse primers for TCR Jbeta segments. The immuneACCESS repertoire file appears here via TCRdb, limited to in-frame rearrangements. These files lack a portion of the clones; in checked studies, under half of the deficit traces to unresolved V genes, and the cause of the others is not known. This sample holds around 150,000 clones; around 79% were observed only once. Of the sample, around 6.5% is held by the ten largest clones. Sequenced: PBMCs. The receptors come from a man in his forties or fifties in good health and CMV-seropositive.

The V and J genes are TRBV28 and TRBJ2-5; D ambiguous. This CDR3 spans 14 amino acids. Trimming pared 5 bases from V and 4 bases from J, leaving 14 bases between. CDR1 and CDR2 from the germline V gene are MDHEN and SYDVKM. CDR3 amino acids: CASSLPRSGETQYF. In DNA form, the CDR3 reads TGTGCCAGCAGTCTCCCCCGTTCGGGAGAGACCCAGTACTTC. The entire variable domain, with the rest obtained from reference TRBV28 and TRBJ2-5, is as follows: DVKVTQSSRYLVKRTGEKVFLECVQDMDHENMFWYRQDPGLGLRLIYFSYDVKMKEKGDIPEGYSVSREKKERFSLILESASTNQTSMYLCASSLPRSGETQYFGPGTRLLVL.

Written as DNA, the CDR3 is TGTGCCAGCAGCTTATCGTCGGGACTAGAAAGACAAGAGACCCAGTACTTC. The encoded protein is CASSLSSGLERQETQYF. J is TRBJ2-5 and V is TRBV11-1; 8 bases align to TRBD2. Germline CDR1 is SGHAT and CDR2 is FQDESV (reference sequence). There are 17 residues in the CDR3. Trimming cost V 2 bases and J 2 bases; bases outside gene matches: 10.

The V gene is TRBV28, the J gene TRBJ1-2; D may be TRBD1 (6 bases). Germline CDR1 is MDHEN and CDR2 is SYDVKM. The V and J ends lost 7 bases and 2 bases respectively, with 11 bases between them. This CDR3 region has 13 residues. CDR3: CASTSGQNYGYTF. CDR3 sequence (DNA): TGTGCCAGCACCTCAGGACAGAACTATGGCTACACCTTC.

The count of this clone is one. V is TRBV5-1 and J is TRBJ2-7; no definite D call. The germline CDR1 and CDR2 sequences are SGHRS and YFSETQ. CDR3 length: 15 amino acids. V lost 2 bases and J lost 2, with 14 bases in between. This CDR3 reads CASSLSAQPPYEQYF. The CDR3 DNA follows: TGCGCCAGCAGCTTAAGCGCCCAACCCCCCTACGAGCAGTACTTC.

The chain recombines TRBV7-8 with TRBJ2-5; TRBD1 matches at 7 bases. The DNA end is more similar to TRBJ2-7, so the J call may be wrong. Germline lookup yields CDR1 SGHVS and CDR2 FQNEAQ. This CDR3 has 15 residues. The CDR3 sequence: CASSLARQGSYEQYF. The CDR3 nucleotides are TGTGCCAGCAGCTTAGCCCGACAGGGTAGCTACGAGCAGTACTTC.

V and J are TRBV7-9 and TRBJ2-7; no definite D call. The germline V and J ends were trimmed by 5 bases and 2 bases, with 13 bases remaining between them. In germline, CDR1 is SEHNR, CDR2 FQNEAQ (reference sequence). This CDR3 is 14 amino acids long. CDR3 residues: CASSPPVLTYEQYF. DNA of the CDR3: TGTGCCAGCAGCCCGCCGGTCCTTACCTACGAGCAGTACTTC. Based on the CDR3 plus reference TRBV7-9 and TRBJ2-7, the full variable domain is DTGVSQNPRHKITKRGQNVTFRCDPISEHNRLYWYRQTLGQGPEFLTYFQNEAQLEKSRLLSDRFSAERPKGSFSTLEIQRTEQGDSAMYLCASSPPVLTYEQYFGPGTRLTVT.

The sample holds a few counts of this clone. This chain connects TRBV5-6 to TRBJ2-7; 10 nucleotides agree with TRBD2. Germline V gene sequence: CDR1 SGHDT, CDR2 YYEEEE. This CDR3 is 16 amino acids long. After removal of 2 bases from V and 5 bases from J, the junction contained 10 bases not matched to a gene. The CDR3 reads CASSFQAGGPANEQYF. The CDR3 DNA reads TGTGCCAGCAGCTTTCAAGCGGGAGGGCCAGCGAACGAGCAGTACTTC. Full variable domain (remainder filled in from reference TRBV5-6 and TRBJ2-7): DAGVTQSPTHLIKTRGQQVTLRCSPKSGHDTVSWYQQALGQGPQFIFQYYEEEERQRGNFPDRFSGHQFPNYSSELNVNALLLGDSALYLCASSFQAGGPANEQYFGPGTRLTVT.

A few counts support this clone. The rearrangement uses TRBV6-5 and TRBJ1-1; no firm D call. Germline values: CDR1 MNHEY, CDR2 SVGAGI. The CDR3 has 11 residues. Trimming cost V 2 bases and J 7 bases, with 5 bases left between them. CDR3 amino acids: CASSYLGEAFF. In DNA, the CDR3 is TGTGCCAGCAGTTACCTAGGTGAAGCTTTCTTT.

The V gene is TRBV28, the J gene TRBJ1-1; D ambiguous. V was pared by 3 bases and J by 0 bases, with 11 bases between. Germline assignment: CDR1 MDHEN and CDR2 SYDVKM. This CDR3 spans 15 amino acids. CDR3: CASSFVGEMNTEAFF. As DNA, the CDR3 is TGTGCCAGCAGTTTTGTTGGTGAGATGAACACTGAAGCTTTCTTT.

The chain couples TRBV19 to TRBJ1-2, with 9 positions matching TRBD1. Germline CDR1 reads LNHDA; CDR2 reads SQIVND (reference sequence). After removal of 8 bases from V and 3 bases from J, the junction contained 7 bases not matched to a gene. CDR3 length: 14 residues. CDR3 in amino acids: CASRRQGVDYGYTF. For the CDR3, the DNA is TGTGCCAGTCGAAGACAGGGGGTTGACTATGGCTACACCTTC.

The gene calls are TRBV5-4 and TRBJ1-2; D unresolved. Germline-derived CDR1 and CDR2 are SGHNT and YYREEE (reference sequence). This CDR3 comprises 15 residues. The germline V and J ends were trimmed by 1 base and 2 bases, with 12 bases remaining between them. The CDR3 loop reads CASSLTASRNYGYTF. CDR3 DNA sequence: TGTGCCAGCAGCTTGACAGCAAGTAGGAACTATGGCTACACCTTC.

This clone has more than one count but fewer than ten. V gene TRBV6-5 combines with J gene TRBJ1-2; 9 bases agree with TRBD1. The V and J ends lost 7 bases and 6 bases, in that order; junction bases with no gene match: 12. Germline values: CDR1 MNHEY, CDR2 SVGAGI. The CDR3 runs 15 residues. Here the CDR3 DNA reads TGTGCCAGCAACCCACCAGACAGGGGGTTTGATGGCTACACCTTC. This encodes CASNPPDRGFDGYTF.

DNA of the CDR3: TGTGCCAGCAGCTTAGACAGGAAGCAGTTCTTC. This codes for CASSLDRKQFF. This chain connects TRBV7-9 to TRBJ2-1; possible D gene TRBD1, 5 bases. Germline-derived CDR1 and CDR2 are SEHNR and FQNEAQ (reference sequence). The length of the CDR3 is 11 residues. The germline V and J ends were trimmed by 1 base and 11 bases, with 6 bases remaining between them.

As DNA, the CDR3 is TGTGCCAGCATCCGGGACGGGAGAGGCGAGCAGTACTTC. It yields the protein CASIRDGRGEQYF. V is TRBV2 and J is TRBJ2-7; a weak D match, TRBD2 (6 bases). V lost 7 bases and J lost 6, with 16 bases in between. Germline V gene data show CDR1 as SNHLY and CDR2 as FYNNEI. The CDR3 loop spans 13 amino acids.

This clone was seen a few times. V and J are TRBV5-4 and TRBJ1-6; TRBD1 might be the D (5 bases). Germline V gives CDR1 SGHNT, CDR2 YYREEE (reference sequence). V lost 0 bases and J 2 bases, leaving 9 bases between the germline ends. The CDR3 sequence is 16 residues long. CDR3 protein: CASSLGRGAYNSPLHF. The CDR3 nucleotides are TGTGCCAGCAGCTTGGGTAGGGGTGCCTATAATTCACCCCTCCACTTT.

Only one count was recorded for this clone. V and J are TRBV4-2 and TRBJ2-3, with 8 bases aligning to TRBD2. CDR3 length: 17 residues. Trimming removed 1 base from V and 4 bases from J; junction bases left unmatched: 10. Germline CDR1 is LGHNA and CDR2 is YNFKEQ. CDR3 DNA: TGTGCCAGCAGCCAAGCTCTGACTAGCGCGGAGGCAGATACGCAGTATTTT. Amino acids: CASSQALTSAEADTQYF.

V is TRBV29-1 and J is TRBJ1-1; the D gene is possibly TRBD1 (5 bases). The CDR3 spans 14 residues. Trimming removed 5 bases from V and 1 base from J, with 14 bases in between. CDR1 is SQVTM and CDR2 is ANQGSEA in the germline V gene. The CDR3 region is CSVLTTAWNTEAFF. The CDR3, as DNA: TGCAGCGTTTTAACGACAGCTTGGAACACTGAAGCTTTCTTT.

This rearrangement joins TRBV18 to TRBJ1-2; D not resolved. With 0 bases removed from V and 3 bases from J, the gap between germline ends came to 5 bases. The germline gives CDR1 KGHSH, CDR2 LQKENI. The CDR3 runs 13 residues. The DNA of the CDR3 is TGTGCCAGCTCACCACCTTCAGACTATGGCTACACCTTC. Translation: CASSPPSDYGYTF.

A single count supports this clone. The chain links TRBV2 to TRBJ2-7; D not certain. Germline values: CDR1 SNHLY, CDR2 FYNNEI. Trimming shortened V by 0 bases and J by 6 bases, and 9 bases separated the two germline ends. CDR3 size: 13 residues. CDR3 in DNA: TGTGCCAGCAGTGAAGCGCGGTTTGGCGAGCAGTACTTC. Protein sequence: CASSEARFGEQYF.

This clone was seen a handful of times. V and J are TRBV10-1 and TRBJ2-2; 8 bases agree with TRBD1. The CDR3 runs 18 residues. After removal of 3 bases from V and 4 bases from J, the junction contained 13 bases not matched to a gene. Germline V lookup: CDR1 WNHNN, CDR2 SYGVQD (reference sequence). The CDR3 reads CASSDPTPGTGATGELFF. The CDR3 bases are TGCGCCAGCAGTGATCCAACACCCGGGACAGGTGCCACCGGGGAGCTGTTTTTT.

This chain links TRBV5-1 with TRBJ2-5, with 7 positions matching TRBD1. The CDR3 consists of 15 residues. Losses at the gene ends were 5 bases for V and 2 bases for J; bases not matched to a gene: 9. Germline loops: CDR1 SGHRS, CDR2 YFSETQ. The CDR3 reads CASRYGTALQETQYF. In nucleotides, the CDR3 is TGCGCCAGCAGGTACGGGACAGCACTACAAGAGACCCAGTACTTC.

This clone was seen only once. J is TRBJ2-7 and V is TRBV9, with D maybe TRBD1 (5 bases). V gave up 4 bases and J gave up 4 bases, with 12 bases separating them. This CDR3 contains 13 residues. CDR1 is SGDLS and CDR2 is YYNGEE in the germline V gene. The CDR3 DNA is TGTGCCAGCAGCAAAGGACACCAATACGAGCAGTACTTC. Protein product: CASSKGHQYEQYF.

The chain uses TRBV19 and TRBJ1-5; 9 nucleotides align to TRBD1. Losses at the gene ends were 7 bases for V and 7 bases for J; bases not matched to a gene: 8. CDR3 size: 14 residues. Germline V gene lookup returns CDR1 LNHDA and CDR2 SQIVND (reference sequence). CDR3 nucleotide sequence: TGTGCCAGTACCCCACAGGGGGCTGGACAGCCCCAGCATTTT. This gives the protein CASTPQGAGQPQHF.